Listed below are T cell receptor beta chains from one sample, sequenced in a study of CXCR3-negative and CXCR3-positive naive CD8 T cells. TCRdb re-called the 5' RACE reads and gives one entry per CDR3 protein, without DNA. This table lists 100,000 to 150,000 distinct CDR3 sequences. The source material was naive CXCR3- CD8+ T cells from blood. The receptors were sampled from a human donor in good health. Some clones in this sample may be carry-over from other donors' samples. Both conserved end residues are part of each CDR3. Each record gives: V gene, J gene, CDR3 protein.

TRBV6-5	TRBJ2-7	CASELGYEQYF
TRBV7-9	TRBJ1-1	CASSFTTEAFF
TRBV4-2	TRBJ1-1	CASSQRGIPNTEAFF
TRBV12-3/TRBV12-4	TRBJ2-2	CANLVNTGELFF
TRBV12-3/TRBV12-4	TRBJ2-7	CASGAGIEQYF
TRBV28	TRBJ2-2	CASSLWGRRDTGELFF
TRBV7-9	TRBJ2-3	CASSSEDGIRTDTQYF
TRBV6-6	TRBJ2-1	CASSRTVAGGYNEQFF
TRBV7-9	TRBJ2-7	CASSFSAAHYEQYF
TRBV9	TRBJ2-7	CASSAGGDRRYEQYF
TRBV28	TRBJ2-7	CASRQGRAYEQYF
TRBV15	TRBJ2-7	CATSRGGAGYEQYF
TRBV4-2	TRBJ2-7	CASSQDTVYYEQYF
TRBV21-1	TRBJ1-2	CASSKLKSAGHPAGWYGYTF
TRBV3-1	TRBJ2-1	CASSHPLGGGPISSYNEQFF
TRBV28	TRBJ1-6	CASTVQGTNSPLHF
TRBV7-9	TRBJ2-1	CASSGTDDSYNEQFF